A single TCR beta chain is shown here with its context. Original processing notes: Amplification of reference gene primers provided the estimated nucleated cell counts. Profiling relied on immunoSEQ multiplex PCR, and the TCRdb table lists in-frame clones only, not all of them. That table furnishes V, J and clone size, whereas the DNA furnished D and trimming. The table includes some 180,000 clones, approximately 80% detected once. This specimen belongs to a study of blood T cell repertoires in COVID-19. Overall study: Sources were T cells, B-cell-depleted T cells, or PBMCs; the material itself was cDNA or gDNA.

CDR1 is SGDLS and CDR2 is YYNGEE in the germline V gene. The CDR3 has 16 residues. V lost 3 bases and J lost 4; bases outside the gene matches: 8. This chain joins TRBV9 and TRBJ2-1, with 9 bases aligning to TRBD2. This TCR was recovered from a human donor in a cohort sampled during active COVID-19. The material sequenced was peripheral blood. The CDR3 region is CASSEGLAGGYNEQFF. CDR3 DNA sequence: TGTGCCAGCAGCGAGGGCCTGGCGGGGGGGTACAATGAGCAGTTCTTC.